A selection of T cell receptor beta chains follows, all from one sample in a study of CD8+ T cells in alopecia areata. The table came from immunoSEQ multiplex PCR; TCRdb's copy has only in-frame clones and leaves some out. The data contain about 200,000 clones, 35% to 40% of them singletons. The sequencing here drew on CD4+ T cells sorted from blood, taken at approximately week 30, from a patient treated with tofacitinib. The receptors come from a human donor with alopecia areata. CDR3s include the opening cysteine and the closing phenylalanine or tryptophan. The order of the fields is J gene, V gene, D gene, clone size, CDR3 DNA, CDR3 protein. A D gene is named only where the DNA matches it firmly. The size field is filled for only some rows; it gives once, few, many or a size class.

TRBJ2-7	TRBV18	TRBD1	.	TGTGCCAGCTCGCCGGGTGGGACAGCGAACTACGAGCAGTACTTC	CASSPGGTANYEQYF
TRBJ1-1	TRBV7-3	.	.	TGTGCCGTCAGTGGGGGCACTGAAGCTTTCTTT	CAVSGGTEAFF
TRBJ1-2	TRBV15	.	.	TGTGCCACCAGGAGGGGGGTCGACTATGGCTACACCTTC	CATRRGVDYGYTF
TRBJ2-7	TRBV9	TRBD2	once	TGTGCCAGCAGCGTAGATGGTAGCGGGAGGGTCTACGAGCAGTACTTC	CASSVDGSGRVYEQYF
TRBJ1-2	TRBV29-1	.	.	TGCAGCGTTGAAGTCCAGGGGCGCGGGGGCTACACCTTC	CSVEVQGRGGYTF
TRBJ1-2	TRBV29-1	.	.	TGCAGCGTTGGTGTGGGGAGCTATGGCTACACCTTC	CSVGVGSYGYTF
TRBJ1-2	TRBV6-5	.	.	TGTGCCAGCAGTAAGGGAGGGGTCCCCTATGGCTACACCTTC	CASSKGGVPYGYTF
TRBJ2-7	TRBV5-1	.	.	TGCGCCAGCAGCTTGGAACCCCAGGCCGAGCAGTACTTC	CASSLEPQAEQYF
TRBJ1-2	TRBV7-9	.	few	TGTGCCAGCAGCTTAGCCGAGGCAAACTATGGCTACACCTTC	CASSLAEANYGYTF
TRBJ2-1	TRBV30	.	.	TGTGCCTGGAGTTTGGTTGAGCAGTTCTTC	CAWSLVEQFF
TRBJ1-5	TRBV7-2	.	.	TGTGCCACCGCTGCCGACAGGCTAGGGCAGCCCCAGCATTTT	CATAADRLGQPQHF
TRBJ2-1	TRBV7-2	.	few	TGTGCCAGCAGCCCAGGGAATAGCGAGGCCAATGAGCAGTTCTTC	CASSPGNSEANEQFF
TRBJ1-5	TRBV30	.	few	TGTGCCTGGAGTGTATCCGGTCAGCCCCAGCATTTT	CAWSVSGQPQHF
TRBJ1-1	TRBV28	.	once	TGTGCCAGCAGTTCCCCGGGCGGGGCCCGGGACACTGAAGCTTTCTTT	CASSSPGGARDTEAFF
TRBJ1-2	TRBV7-9	.	few	TGTGCCAGCAGCTTAGCGGTGGGATATGGCTACACCTTC	CASSLAVGYGYTF
TRBJ1-2	TRBV2	TRBD1	few	TGTGCCAGCAGTGAAGGGCAGGGGGCTGGCGGCTACACCTTC	CASSEGQGAGGYTF
TRBJ1-1	TRBV25-1	.	.	TGTGCCAGCAGTGAATGGGGGCTCGGCACTGAAGCTTTCTTT	CASSEWGLGTEAFF
TRBJ2-4	TRBV28	.	.	TGTGCCAGCAGTAAACCCGGACAGATTTTCAAAAACATTCAGTACTTC	CASSKPGQIFKNIQYF
TRBJ2-1	TRBV6-5	TRBD1	.	TGTGCCAGCAGTTCCATTCGACAGGGTGATTGGGATGAGCAGTTCTTC	CASSSIRQGDWDEQFF
TRBJ1-5	TRBV2	TRBD1	.	TGTGCCAGCAGTTTACAGGGGGCAGGTCAGCCCCAGCATTTT	CASSLQGAGQPQHF
TRBJ2-4	TRBV29-1	.	.	TGCAGCGTCCGAGGAGGGGCGGACAACGCTCCCATTCAGTACTTC	CSVRGGADNAPIQYF
TRBJ2-1	TRBV10-3	TRBD1	.	TGTGCCATCAGTCAGGGGGCGGCGGATGAGCAGTTCTTC	CAISQGAADEQFF
TRBJ1-5	TRBV30	TRBD1	.	TGTGCCTGGGAGGGACAGGGGGGCAATCAGCCCCAGCATTTT	CAWEGQGGNQPQHF
TRBJ1-1	TRBV6-5	.	.	TGTGCCAGCAGGCGATCAGGAAACACTGAAGCTTTCTTT	CASRRSGNTEAFF
TRBJ2-7	TRBV5-1	TRBD1	few	TGCGCCAGCAGCTGGGGGGACAGGAACGCTCACGAGCAGTACTTC	CASSWGDRNAHEQYF
TRBJ1-5	TRBV6-5	TRBD1	.	TGTGCCAGCAGTTACTCGACACAGGGGGGGCAGCCCCAGCATTTT	CASSYSTQGGQPQHF
TRBJ1-1	TRBV7-3	.	few	TGTGCCAGCAGCTTAACGTGGGAGAGCGAAGCTTTCTTT	CASSLTWESEAFF
TRBJ1-2	TRBV18	.	few	TGTGCCAGCTCACCGTCGGCAGGCCAACTTAACTATGGCTACACCTTC	CASSPSAGQLNYGYTF
TRBJ2-2	TRBV29-1	.	.	TGCAGCGTTGAAGATAACGCCGGGGAGCTGTTTTTT	CSVEDNAGELFF
TRBJ2-1	TRBV2	.	.	TGTGCCAGCAGTGGCTACGATGAGCAGTTCTTC	CASSGYDEQFF